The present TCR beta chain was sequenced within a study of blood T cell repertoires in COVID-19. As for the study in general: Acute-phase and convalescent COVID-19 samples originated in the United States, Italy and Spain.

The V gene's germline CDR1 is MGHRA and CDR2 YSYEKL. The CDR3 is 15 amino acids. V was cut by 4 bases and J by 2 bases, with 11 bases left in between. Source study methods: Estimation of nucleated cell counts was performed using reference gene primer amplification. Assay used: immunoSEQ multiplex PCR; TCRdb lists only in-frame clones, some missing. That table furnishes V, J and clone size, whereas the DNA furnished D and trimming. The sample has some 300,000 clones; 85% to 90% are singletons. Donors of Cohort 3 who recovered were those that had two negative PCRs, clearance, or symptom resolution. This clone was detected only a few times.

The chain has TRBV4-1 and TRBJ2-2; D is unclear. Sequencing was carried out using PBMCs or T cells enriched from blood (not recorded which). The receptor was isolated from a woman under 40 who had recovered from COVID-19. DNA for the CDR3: TGCGCCAGCAGCCTTTTGACTTCCAACACCGGGGAGCTGTTTTTT. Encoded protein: CASSLLTSNTGELFF.